This paragraph covers one T cell receptor (beta chain) sequence. The data are from a study of blood T cell repertoires in COVID-19. About the research overall: In each case, the material was cDNA or gDNA derived from T cells, B-cell-depleted T cells, or PBMCs.

Clones were sequenced by immunoSEQ multiplex PCR, and TCRdb holds only the in-frame ones, with some missing. The sample has about 67,000 clones, approximately 87% seen once. Trimming took 4 bases from V and 3 from J; bases not matched to a gene: 5. In germline, CDR1 is SGDLS, CDR2 YYNGEE. CDR3 length: 15 residues. The rearrangement uses TRBV9 and TRBJ2-1; TRBD1 matches 9 bases. The specimen sequenced was peripheral blood. The clonotype originates from a middle-aged man with active COVID-19. The CDR3, as DNA: TGTGCCAGCAGCATCCGGGACAGGGACTACAATGAGCAGTTCTTC. Protein: CASSIRDRDYNEQFF.